The 6 T cell receptor beta chains below come from one sample, sequenced in a study of naive and memory T cell subsets. Study-level findings and limits: A few larger clonotypes appeared in naive repertoires, especially CD8, possibly memory cells re-expressing CD45RA.

The beta constant-region primer was an equimolar mix of two oligonucleotides covering TRBC1 and TRBC2. Four rounds of PCR amplified the ligated cDNA using nested alpha and beta constant-region primers plus SP2. TCRdb processed the UMI-ligation and nested PCR reads anew with MiXCR; each CDR3 protein has one entry. This table has roughly 150,000 distinct CDR3 sequences, about 23% appearing once. These TCRs are of unknown antigen specificity. Material for sequencing was naive CD4+ T cells from blood. Receptors originate from a human donor in good health.

This clonotype was found many times. The J gene is TRBJ2-3, the V gene TRBV27; the D gene could be TRBD1 or TRBD2 (6 bases each). Germline V gene lookup returns CDR1 MNHEY and CDR2 SMNVEV (reference sequence). The CDR3 loop spans 15 amino acids. Trimming removed 5 bases from V and 1 base from J, with 13 bases in between. The chain's CDR3 is CASSLYGGGTDTQYF. The DNA for the CDR3 is TGTGCCAGCAGTCTATACGGGGGCGGCACAGATACGCAGTATTTT.

V usage is TRBV29-1 and J usage is TRBJ1-2, with TRBD1 identical over 7 bases. Germline trimming cut 4 bases from V and 8 bases from J; bases unmatched to any gene: 10. This CDR3 comprises 13 residues. Per the germline V gene, CDR1 is SQVTM and CDR2 is ANQGSEA. CDR3 bases: TGCAGCGTTGGTGGACAGGAGAGGCGAGGCTACACCTTC. Translated: CSVGGQERRGYTF.

V usage is TRBV3-1 and J usage is TRBJ2-1; the match to TRBD1 covers 9 bases. The CDR3 loop spans 16 amino acids. The V gene end was trimmed by 0 bases and the J gene end by 7 bases; junction bases not matched to a gene: 7. The germline CDR1 and CDR2 sequences are LGHDT and YNNKEL (reference sequence). The CDR3 DNA sequence: TGTGCCAGCAGCCAAGACCCCGGGACAGGGATGAATGAGCAGTTCTTC. This encodes CASSQDPGTGMNEQFF.

As regards this clonotype: This may be a read error: a much more frequent sequence differs by one nucleotide. The chain has TRBV12-3 or TRBV12-4 and TRBJ2-3; D is perhaps TRBD1 (6 bases). Trimming left V 6 bases short and J 0 bases short, with 13 bases between. CDR3 length: 15 amino acids. The chain's CDR3 is CASSYTGKSTDTQYF. The CDR3 DNA is TGTGCCAGCAGCTATACAGGGAAAAGCACAGATACGCAGTATTTT.

CDR3 in amino acids: CASSLSVTLDEQYF. The CDR3 region has the DNA TGTGCCAGCAGTTTATCAGTTACTTTGGACGAGCAGTACTTC. The chain couples TRBV27 to TRBJ2-7; no definite D call. V was trimmed by 0 bases and J by 5 bases, leaving 11 bases between them. The CDR3 is 14 amino acids. Germline CDR1 reads MNHEY; CDR2 reads SMNVEV (reference sequence).

This clonotype was recorded at least ten times. The rearrangement links TRBV6-6 to TRBJ2-5; weak D call: TRBD2 (6 bases). The CDR3 extends over 15 amino acids. Trimming took 2 bases from V and 3 from J, leaving 13 bases between them. CDR1 MNHNY and CDR2 SVGAGI come from the germline V gene (reference sequence). CDR3 residues: CASSYPGTAKETQYF. DNA for the CDR3: TGTGCCAGCAGTTACCCCGGGACTGCTAAAGAGACCCAGTACTTC.